Below are 8 T cell receptor beta chains sequenced from a single sample in a study of cytomegalovirus exposure and HLA in healthy donors. With 60 Vbeta and 13 Jbeta primers, the PCR was carried out. Produced via immunoSEQ multiplex PCR; TCRdb's table is partial and in-frame only. The sample records approximately 160,000 clones, approximately 80% being singletons. The sequenced sample was PBMCs. These receptors were obtained from a woman in her 40s in good health and CMV-seropositive.

CDR3 protein: CASSARDNRFSGNTIYF. The CDR3 coding sequence is TGTGCCAGCAGCGCCCGGGACAACAGGTTCTCTGGAAACACCATATATTTT. The V call is TRBV7-2, the J call TRBJ1-3, with D possibly being TRBD1 (6 bases). The V end lost 5 bases, the J end lost 0 bases, and 17 bases lay between the germline ends. Germline V gene sequence: CDR1 SGHTA, CDR2 FQGNSA. This CDR3 region has 17 residues.

The chain uses TRBV10-1 and TRBJ2-7, with D perhaps TRBD2 (6 bases). In germline, CDR1 is WNHNN, CDR2 SYGVQD (reference sequence). V gave up 3 bases and J gave up 5 bases, with 8 bases separating them. The CDR3 contains 12 residues. The CDR3 region is CASSEGGDEQYF. The CDR3, as DNA: TGCGCCAGCAGTGAAGGCGGGGACGAGCAGTACTTC.

A word on this clone: Relative to the germline gene, one junction end is altered; a read error may explain this. This sequence joins TRBV7-9 and TRBJ2-2; no clear D gene. This CDR3 is 12 amino acids long. CDR1 is SEHNR and CDR2 is FQNEAQ in the germline V gene (reference sequence). The chain's CDR3 is CSSSPRVGELFF. CDR3 DNA: TGTTCCAGCAGTCCAAGAGTCGGGGAGCTGTTTTTT. The full variable domain, rest sourced from reference TRBV7-9 and TRBJ2-2, is DTGVSQNPRHKITKRGQNVTFRCDPISEHNRLYWYRQTLGQGPEFLTYFQNEAQLEKSRLLSDRFSAERPKGSFSTLEIQRTEQGDSAMYLCSSSPRVGELFFGEGSRLTVL.

The rearrangement links TRBV30 to TRBJ1-1; D is uncertain. Trimming pared 7 bases from V and 0 bases from J, leaving 15 bases between. CDR1 GTSNPN and CDR2 SVGIG come from the germline V gene (reference sequence). The CDR3 spans 14 residues. The CDR3 region is CASLPQIMNTEAFF. CDR3 nucleotides: TGTGCCTCGTTACCCCAGATCATGAACACTGAAGCTTTCTTT.

The sample holds one count of this clone. This chain's CDR3 is CASSQGTGSLTGELFF. CDR3 coding DNA: TGCGCCAGCAGCCAAGGGACAGGGAGTTTAACCGGGGAGCTGTTTTTT. The genes are TRBV4-3 and TRBJ2-2; TRBD1 matches at 8 bases. The CDR3 loop spans 16 amino acids. Germline loops: CDR1 LGHNA, CDR2 YSLEER. The trim removed 1 base at V and 5 bases at J, leaving 6 bases unmatched.

This clone was seen more than once but under ten times. This chain connects TRBV25-1 to TRBJ2-3, with D maybe TRBD2 (5 bases). Germline CDR1 reads MGHDK; CDR2 reads SYGVNS. The CDR3 runs to 16 residues. Between the trimmed V and J ends, which lost 4 bases and 2 bases, there was a span of 16 bases. DNA of the CDR3: TGTGCCAGCAGTGTTGGGGTAGGACTTGCCACAGATACGCAGTATTTT. Protein product: CASSVGVGLATDTQYF.

V gene TRBV9 combines with J gene TRBJ1-3; 10 bases line up with TRBD1. Trimming took 7 bases from V and 4 from J; bases not matched to a gene: 17. The CDR3 sequence is 18 residues long. CDR1 and CDR2 (germline): SGDLS, YYNGEE. CDR3 loop: CASAVGPAPGQGGNTIYF. The DNA of the CDR3 is TGTGCCAGCGCCGTAGGCCCTGCGCCGGGACAGGGGGGAAACACCATATATTTT.

This clone appeared once. This rearrangement joins TRBV5-5 to TRBJ2-7; no clear D gene. The V end was cut by 1 base, the J end by 5 bases, with 13 bases between. The CDR3 contains 14 residues. Germline assignment: CDR1 SGHKS and CDR2 YYEKEE (reference sequence). The DNA for the CDR3 is TGTGCCAGCAGCTTGCAACTAAACGGTCACGAGCAGTACTTC. This gives the protein CASSLQLNGHEQYF.